This T cell receptor beta chain was sequenced in a study of blood T cells in healthy people across ages. A remark on this clonotype: Its antigen is currently unknown.

General study points: Fewer expanded clones and more diversity marked long-lived versus aged donors.

Samples had at least 6 million PBMCs isolated from them. The second PCR ran roughly 7 to 12 cycles with a sample-barcoded 5' primer and J-beta primers. TCRdb re-derived calls from the 5' RACE reads in MiXCR, one entry per CDR3 protein. The sample contains roughly 800,000 distinct CDR3 sequences, 25% to 30% of which appear only once. Germline V gene lookup returns CDR1 LNHNV and CDR2 YYDKDF (reference sequence). There are 15 residues in the CDR3. Trimming removed 5 bases at V and 8 bases at J, with 19 bases between. These data were also filed under a second study, of T cells of mothers and their children. That report adds: From each mother came over 10 million TCR beta CDR3 reads, and from each child came 2.5 million to 3 million. Similar effects of thymic selection on TCR recombination output were recorded in related and unrelated pairs.

The chain uses TRBV15 and TRBJ2-1; perhaps TRBD2 as D (7 bases). This clonotype was obtained from a boy aged 5-17 years in good health. The sample comprised blood. In nucleotides, the CDR3 is TGTGCCACCAGCGGAACGACTAGCAGGGGCGATGAGCAGTTCTTC. Amino acids: CATSGTTSRGDEQFF. Variable domain in full (rest from reference TRBV15 and TRBJ2-1): DAMVIQNPRYQVTQFGKPVTLSCSQTLNHNVMYWYQQKSSQAPKLLFHYYDKDFNNEADTPDNFQSRRPNTSFCFLDIRSPGLGDTAMYLCATSGTTSRGDEQFFGPGTRLTVL.